The present T cell receptor (beta chain) was sequenced within a study of blood T cells in healthy people across ages. A J-beta primer mix and a sample-barcoded 5' primer were used in a second PCR of about 6 to 12 cycles. TCRdb ran MiXCR on the 5' RACE reads and lists one entry per CDR3 protein. This repertoire shows hundreds of thousands of distinct CDR3 sequences, about 42% found once; its top ten account for 20% to 25%. This clonotype appeared a few times. Its specificity is not known. Staff drew roughly 10 milliliters of peripheral blood from each donor. The germline V gene encodes CDR1 ENHRY and CDR2 SYGVKD. The junction had 3 bases not matched to a gene; V was cut back by 2 bases and J by 7 bases. The CDR3 has 15 residues. Study-level results: Naive T cell percentage showed a strong correlation with TCR beta diversity.

This receptor was obtained from a woman aged 55-69 years in good health. The sequenced sample consisted of blood. The chain uses TRBV10-3 and TRBJ1-4; 11 positions match TRBD1. CDR3 loop: CAISEAGQGAEKLFF. The DNA for the CDR3 is TGTGCCATCAGTGAGGCCGGACAGGGGGCTGAAAAACTGTTTTTT.